One sample yielded the 3 T cell receptor beta chains listed below, sequenced in a study of blood T cell repertoires in COVID-19 (dated by TCRdb to the early 2020s). Receptors were amplified or captured by the immunoSEQ multiplex PCR assay. Entries here come from immuneACCESS through TCRdb and include only in-frame sequences with V and J called. Some clones fail to appear in such tables; in the studies checked, an unresolved V gene covers under half of the shortfall, and the cause of the remainder is unknown. The sample has more than 100,000 clones on record, over 75% of them singletons. The ten largest clones take up 16% of the sample. The sequenced material came from peripheral blood. The receptors shown here come from a man between 60 and 75 years old with active or convalescent COVID-19.

This chain links TRBV11-2 with TRBJ2-1; 8 bases match TRBD2. This CDR3 contains 15 residues. Looked up from germline, CDR1 is SGHAT and CDR2 is FQNNGV. Trimming removed 4 bases from V and 3 bases from J; junction bases left unmatched: 5. The CDR3 DNA is TGTGCCAGCAGCTCATTAGCGGGAAACTACAATGAGCAGTTCTTC. Its protein product is CASSSLAGNYNEQFF. Full variable domain (remainder filled in from reference TRBV11-2 and TRBJ2-1): EAGVAQSPRYKIIEKRQSVAFWCNPISGHATLYWYQQILGQGPKLLIQFQNNGVVDDSQLPKDRFSAERLKGVDSTLKIQPAKLEDSAVYLCASSSLAGNYNEQFFGPGTRLTVL.

This chain connects TRBV9 to TRBJ2-5; TRBD2 might be the D (5 bases). This CDR3 is built from 17 residues. V was pared by 3 bases and J by 3 bases, with 21 bases between. Germline CDR1 is SGDLS and CDR2 is YYNGEE. The CDR3 DNA reads as TGTGCCAGCAGCGGACTGGACTCGAGGGTGAGGGAAGAGACCCAGTACTTC. It codes for CASSGLDSRVREETQYF.

The rearrangement uses TRBV19 and TRBJ2-5; 14 bases align to TRBD2. The CDR3 extends over 14 amino acids. V trimming: 8 bases; J trimming: 4 bases; junction bases outside the gene matches: 3. Germline V lookup: CDR1 LNHDA, CDR2 SQIVND (reference sequence). CDR3 coding DNA: TGTGCCAGTGCGGGACTAGCGGGAGTAGAGACCCAGTACTTC. This translates into CASAGLAGVETQYF.